These 6 T cell receptor beta chains were all obtained from the same sample, sequenced in a study of blood T cell repertoires in COVID-19. Profiling relied on immunoSEQ multiplex PCR, and the TCRdb table lists in-frame clones only, not all of them. The sample contains about 210,000 clones, around nine tenths of which appear only once. Material for sequencing was peripheral blood. The receptor source for this set is a man in his sixties who had recovered from COVID-19.

The chain employs TRBV10-2 and TRBJ1-6, with TRBD1 matching over 7 bases. After removal of 4 bases from V and 11 bases from J, the junction contained 5 bases not matched to a gene. CDR3 length equals 13 residues. Germline V gene data show CDR1 as WSHSY and CDR2 as SAAADI. In DNA form, the CDR3 reads TGCGCCAGCAGTGGGCAGGGGGGAACACCCCTCCACTTT. Protein product: CASSGQGGTPLHF.

The sample holds one count of this clone. CDR3 bases: TGTGCCAGCAGCCGCCCGGAGGCGAACACCGGGGAGCTGTTTTTT. Translated, it gives CASSRPEANTGELFF. The chain carries TRBV6-5 and TRBJ2-2; D perhaps matches TRBD2 (5 bases). Germline V lookup: CDR1 MNHEY, CDR2 SVGAGI. The CDR3 extends over 15 amino acids. The V and J ends lost 6 bases and 0 bases respectively, with 11 bases between them.

In DNA form, the CDR3 reads TGTGCCAGCTCACCCCTGGGAGCAGATACGCAGTATTTT. Encoded protein: CASSPLGADTQYF. The J gene is TRBJ2-3, the V gene TRBV18; possible D gene TRBD2, 5 bases. The length of the CDR3 is 13 residues. Trimming took 3 bases from V and 4 from J, leaving 8 bases between them. From germline, CDR1 is KGHSH and CDR2 LQKENI.

V and J are TRBV27 and TRBJ2-4, with 8 bases lining up with TRBD2. Trimming removed 3 bases from V and 2 bases from J; junction bases left unmatched: 12. Germline V CDR1 and CDR2: MNHEY, SMNVEV (reference sequence). The length of the CDR3 is 18 residues. In nucleotides, the CDR3 is TGTGCCAGCAGTTTCCAGCGGACCAGCGGGAGTACCAAAAACATTCAGTACTTC. Protein: CASSFQRTSGSTKNIQYF.

The sample holds one count of this clone. The genes are TRBV7-9 and TRBJ2-3; 8 bases are a match to TRBD1. From germline, CDR1 is SEHNR and CDR2 FQNEAQ (reference sequence). V was clipped by 5 bases and J by 2 bases; unmatched bases: 9. This CDR3 spans 16 amino acids. DNA of the CDR3: TGTGCCAGCAGCCCGGACAGGGTATTATACACAGATACGCAGTATTTT. This gives the protein CASSPDRVLYTDTQYF.

The chain employs TRBV5-1 and TRBJ1-1; D is perhaps TRBD1 (6 bases). Trimming stripped 3 bases from V and 1 base from J, with 13 bases between. This CDR3 comprises 15 residues. The germline gives CDR1 SGHRS, CDR2 YFSETQ. CDR3 sequence reads: CASSSFGGANTEAFF. The CDR3 nucleotides are TGCGCCAGCAGCTCCTTTGGGGGGGCGAACACTGAAGCTTTCTTT.